This entry features one T cell receptor beta chain sequence. Its specificity is not known. Recipients received nonmyeloablative bone marrow transplants from related graft donors, with transient mixed chimerism. This specimen belongs to a study of Tregs in tolerant kidney transplant recipients. Study results and limitations: Tregs expanded with activated donor B cells seemed most donor-specific. Biological reproducibility was not directly addressed in this study.

Generated by immunoSEQ multiplex PCR, the TCRdb table keeps only in-frame clones and is missing some. The table has around 50,000 clones, around 90% seen once. V was clipped by 5 bases and J by 0 bases; unmatched bases: 16. CDR3 size: 19 residues. Germline CDR1 PRHDT, CDR2 FYEKMQ (reference sequence). The rearrangement links TRBV13 to TRBJ2-3; 8 nucleotides line up with TRBD2. Sequences were derived from CD8+ T cells from blood (PBMCs), sampled 24 months after the transplant. The TCR was taken from a human patient who received a combined kidney and bone marrow transplant. Some T cells may arise from the graft donor. The CDR3 region is CASSPGRGSGATSTDTQYF. CDR3 nucleotides: TGTGCCAGCAGCCCCGGGAGGGGGAGCGGAGCTACTAGCACAGATACGCAGTATTTT.